This TCR beta chain was profiled in a study of T cell responses to AZD1222 COVID-19 vaccine. The CDR3 length is 15 residues. With 3 bases removed from V and 7 bases from J, the gap between germline ends came to 16 bases. CDR1 LNHNV and CDR2 YYDKDF come from the germline V gene (reference sequence). Method: immunoSEQ multiplex PCR; TCRdb's copy keeps in-frame clones and lacks some. The repertoire holds some 150,000 clones, with roughly 94% as singletons. Whole-study findings and limits: Among those given AZD1222, only five or six were seropositive at baseline.

On this clone itself: Its matching antigen is unknown.

This receptor was identified in an adult in good health. The rearrangement joins TRBV15 to TRBJ1-5; a possible D gene is TRBD1 (6 bases). The starting material was peripheral blood, obtained on day 0 of AZD1222 vaccination. This CDR3 is CATSRTNRVRQPQHF. DNA of the CDR3: TGTGCCACCAGCAGGACCAACAGGGTTCGACAGCCCCAGCATTTT. Based on the CDR3 plus reference TRBV15 and TRBJ1-5, the full variable domain is DAMVIQNPRYQVTQFGKPVTLSCSQTLNHNVMYWYQQKSSQAPKLLFHYYDKDFNNEADTPDNFQSRRPNTSFCFLDIRSPGLGDTAMYLCATSRTNRVRQPQHFGDGTRLSIL.